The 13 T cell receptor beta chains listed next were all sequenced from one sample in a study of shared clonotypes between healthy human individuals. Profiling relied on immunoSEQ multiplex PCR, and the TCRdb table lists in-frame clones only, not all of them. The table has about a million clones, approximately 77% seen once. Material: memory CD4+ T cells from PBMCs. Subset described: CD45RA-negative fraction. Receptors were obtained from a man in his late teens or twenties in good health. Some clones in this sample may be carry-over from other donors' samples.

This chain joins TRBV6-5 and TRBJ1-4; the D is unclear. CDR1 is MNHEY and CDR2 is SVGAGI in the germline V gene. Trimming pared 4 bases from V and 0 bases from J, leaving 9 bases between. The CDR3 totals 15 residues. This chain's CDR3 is CASSWTESTNEKLFF. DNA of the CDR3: TGTGCCAGCAGTTGGACGGAATCAACTAATGAAAAACTGTTTTTT.

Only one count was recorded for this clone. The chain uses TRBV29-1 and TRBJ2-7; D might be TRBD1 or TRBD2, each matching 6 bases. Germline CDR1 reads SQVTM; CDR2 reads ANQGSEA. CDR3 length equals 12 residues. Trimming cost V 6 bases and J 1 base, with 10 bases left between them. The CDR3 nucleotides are TGCAGCGTCCGGAGGGGGTCCTACGAGCAGTACTTC. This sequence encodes CSVRRGSYEQYF.

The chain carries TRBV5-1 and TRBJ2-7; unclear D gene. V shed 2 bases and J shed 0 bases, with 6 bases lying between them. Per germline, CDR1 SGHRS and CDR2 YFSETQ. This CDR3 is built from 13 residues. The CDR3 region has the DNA TGCGCCAGCAGCTTCTGGAGCTCCTACGAGCAGTACTTC. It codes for CASSFWSSYEQYF.

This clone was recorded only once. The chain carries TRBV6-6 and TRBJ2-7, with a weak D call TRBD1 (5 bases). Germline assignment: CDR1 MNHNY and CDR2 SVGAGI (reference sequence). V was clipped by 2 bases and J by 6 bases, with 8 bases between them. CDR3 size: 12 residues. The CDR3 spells CASSYGAAEQYF. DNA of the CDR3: TGTGCCAGCAGTTACGGGGCAGCCGAGCAGTACTTC.

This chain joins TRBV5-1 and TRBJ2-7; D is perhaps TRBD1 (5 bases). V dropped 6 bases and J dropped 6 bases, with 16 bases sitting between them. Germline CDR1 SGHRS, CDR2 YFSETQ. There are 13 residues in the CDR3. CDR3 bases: TGCGCCAGCAACAAGGGGAACTTCGGCGAGCAGTACTTC. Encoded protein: CASNKGNFGEQYF.

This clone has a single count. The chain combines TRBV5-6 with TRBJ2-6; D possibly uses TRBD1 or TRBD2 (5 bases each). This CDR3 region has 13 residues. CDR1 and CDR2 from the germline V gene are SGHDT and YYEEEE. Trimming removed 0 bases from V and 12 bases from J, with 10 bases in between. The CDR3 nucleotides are TGTGCCAGCAGCTTGGCCGGGACCCTCGTCCTGACTTTC. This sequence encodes CASSLAGTLVLTF.

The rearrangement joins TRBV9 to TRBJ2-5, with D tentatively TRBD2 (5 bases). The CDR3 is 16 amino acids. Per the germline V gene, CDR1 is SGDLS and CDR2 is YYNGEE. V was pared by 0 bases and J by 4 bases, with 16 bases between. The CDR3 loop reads CASSVAPFGGTETQYF. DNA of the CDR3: TGTGCCAGCAGCGTAGCCCCTTTTGGAGGTACAGAGACCCAGTACTTC.

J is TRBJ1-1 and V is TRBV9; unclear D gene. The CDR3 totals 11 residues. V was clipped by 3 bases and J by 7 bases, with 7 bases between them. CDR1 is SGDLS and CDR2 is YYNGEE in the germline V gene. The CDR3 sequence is CASSAIHEAFF. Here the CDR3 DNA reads TGTGCCAGCAGCGCGATCCATGAAGCTTTCTTT.

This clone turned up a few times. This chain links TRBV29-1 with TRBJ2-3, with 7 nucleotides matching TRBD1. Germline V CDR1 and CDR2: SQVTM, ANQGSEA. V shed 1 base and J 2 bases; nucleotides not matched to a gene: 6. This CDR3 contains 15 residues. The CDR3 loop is CSVEGGDRITDTQYF. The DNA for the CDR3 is TGCAGCGTTGAAGGAGGGGACAGAATCACAGATACGCAGTATTTT.

CDR3 in amino acids: CASSALSGSRLYGYTF. CDR3 nucleotides: TGTGCCAGCAGCGCCCTCTCCGGGTCCAGACTCTATGGCTACACCTTC. This rearrangement joins TRBV11-2 to TRBJ1-2, with D unclear. The CDR3 contains 16 residues. Trimming took 5 bases from V and 4 from J, leaving 20 bases between them. The germline CDR1 and CDR2 sequences are SGHAT and FQNNGV.

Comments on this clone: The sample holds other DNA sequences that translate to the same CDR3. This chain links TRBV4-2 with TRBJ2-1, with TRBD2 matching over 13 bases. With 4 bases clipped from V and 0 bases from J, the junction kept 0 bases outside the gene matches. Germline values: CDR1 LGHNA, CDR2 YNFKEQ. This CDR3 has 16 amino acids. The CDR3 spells CASSRTSGSSYNEQFF. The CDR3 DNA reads TGTGCCAGCAGCCGGACTAGCGGGAGCTCCTACAATGAGCAGTTCTTC.

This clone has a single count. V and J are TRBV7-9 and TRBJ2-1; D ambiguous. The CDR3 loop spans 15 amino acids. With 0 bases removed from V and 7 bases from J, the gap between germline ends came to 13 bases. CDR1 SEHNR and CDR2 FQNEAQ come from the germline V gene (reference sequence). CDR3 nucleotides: TGTGCCAGCAGCTTAGCGGGTCGCCGCACGAATGAGCAGTTCTTC. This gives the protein CASSLAGRRTNEQFF.

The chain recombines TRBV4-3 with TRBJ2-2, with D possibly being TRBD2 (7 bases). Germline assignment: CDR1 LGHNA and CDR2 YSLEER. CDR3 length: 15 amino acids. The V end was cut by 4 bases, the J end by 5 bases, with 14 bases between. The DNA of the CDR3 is TGCGCCAGCAGCCCCCAGGGGCGGGAGACCGGGGAGCTGTTTTTT. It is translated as CASSPQGRETGELFF.